This record concerns one TCR beta chain sequence. Its antigen remains unidentified. Measured with immunoSEQ multiplex PCR; TCRdb has only the in-frame clones, and not every one. Here the sample spans more than 2,000,000 clones, approximately 90% being singletons. This specimen comes from a study of shared clonotypes between healthy human individuals. Study-level background: The donor group consisted of a couple of women and a few men, aged 18 to 49.

Study results and caveats: Compared with clonotypes that all four donors shared, non-shared clonotypes had lower generation probabilities. Researchers found naive subsets generally carried larger estimated richness than memory subsets. Among several donors, approximately 5% of naive CD4 clonotypes were found in common.

The ends were cut back, 7 bases at V and 0 bases at J, with 10 bases in the middle. The CDR3 has 12 residues. Germline V gene sequence: CDR1 GTSNPN, CDR2 SVGIG (reference sequence). This chain connects TRBV30 to TRBJ2-7; no clear D. Sequencing was done on a sample of naive CD4+ T cells sorted from blood. Subset indicated: CD45RA+ positively selected. The TCR originated in a man between 18 and 29 years old in good health. The CDR3 sequence: CAFGNSSYEQYF. As DNA, the CDR3 is TGTGCCTTTGGGAACAGCTCCTACGAGCAGTACTTC.